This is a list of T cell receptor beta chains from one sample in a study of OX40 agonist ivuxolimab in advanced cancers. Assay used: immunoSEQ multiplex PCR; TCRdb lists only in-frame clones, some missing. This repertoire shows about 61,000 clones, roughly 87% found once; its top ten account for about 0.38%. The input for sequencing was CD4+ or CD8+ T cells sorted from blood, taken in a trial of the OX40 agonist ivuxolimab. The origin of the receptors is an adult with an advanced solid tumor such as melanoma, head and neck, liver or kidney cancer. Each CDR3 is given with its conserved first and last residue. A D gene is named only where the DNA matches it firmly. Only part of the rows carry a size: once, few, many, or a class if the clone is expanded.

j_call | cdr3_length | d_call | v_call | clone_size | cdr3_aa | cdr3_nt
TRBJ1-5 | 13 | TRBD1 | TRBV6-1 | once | CASQGAWSQPQHF | TGTGCCAGCCAGGGGGCATGGAGTCAGCCCCAGCATTTT
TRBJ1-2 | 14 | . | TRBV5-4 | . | CASSPRVPNYGYTF | TGTGCCAGCAGCCCCAGGGTCCCTAACTATGGCTACACCTTC
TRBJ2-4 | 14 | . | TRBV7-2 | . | CASSSRSRENIQYF | TGTGCCAGCAGCTCGCGGTCCCGGGAAAACATTCAGTACTTC
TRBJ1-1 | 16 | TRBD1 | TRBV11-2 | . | CASSSLVGTGGTEAFF | TGTGCCAGCAGCTCTCTTGTCGGGACAGGAGGCACTGAAGCTTTCTTT
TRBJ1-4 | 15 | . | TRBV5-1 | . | CASSLKIPPDEKLFF | TGCGCCAGCAGCTTAAAGATCCCTCCGGATGAAAAACTGTTTTTT
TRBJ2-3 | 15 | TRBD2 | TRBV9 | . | CASSGASGVEDTQYF | TGTGCCAGCAGCGGAGCTAGCGGGGTCGAAGATACGCAGTATTTT
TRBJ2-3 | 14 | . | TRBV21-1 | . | CASSKRGGADTQYF | TGTGCCAGCAGCAAAAGGGGGGGGGCAGATACGCAGTATTTT
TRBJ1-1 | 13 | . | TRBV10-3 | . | CAIKGDPNTEAFF | TGTGCCATCAAAGGGGATCCGAACACTGAAGCTTTCTTT
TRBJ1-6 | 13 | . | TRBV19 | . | CASSNKGNSPLHF | TGTGCCAGTAGTAACAAGGGGAATTCACCCCTCCACTTT
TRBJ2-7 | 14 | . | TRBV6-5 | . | CASSSASRSYEQYF | TGTGCCAGCAGTTCGGCGAGCCGATCCTACGAGCAGTACTTC
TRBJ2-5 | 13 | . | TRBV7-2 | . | CASSLGSQEIQYF | TGTGCCAGCAGCTTAGGCTCCCAAGAGATCCAGTACTTC
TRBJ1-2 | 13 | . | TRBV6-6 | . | CASSPREDYGYTF | TGTGCCAGCAGCCCCAGGGAAGACTATGGCTACACCTTC
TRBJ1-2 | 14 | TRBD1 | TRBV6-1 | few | CASRSGTGYYGYTF | TGTGCCAGCAGGTCCGGGACAGGGTACTATGGCTACACCTTC
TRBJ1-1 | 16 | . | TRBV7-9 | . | CASSQGGVTLSTEAFF | TGTGCCAGCAGTCAGGGCGGGGTAACCTTGAGCACTGAAGCTTTCTTT
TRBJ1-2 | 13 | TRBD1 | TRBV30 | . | CACTGGADYGYTF | TGTGCCTGTACAGGGGGCGCGGACTATGGCTACACCTTC
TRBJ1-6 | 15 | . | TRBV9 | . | CASSVEGQSNSPLHF | TGTGCCAGCAGCGTAGAAGGACAGAGTAATTCACCCCTCCACTTT
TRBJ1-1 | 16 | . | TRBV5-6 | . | CASSLFPPFWDTEAFF | TGTGCCAGCAGCTTGTTCCCCCCCTTCTGGGACACTGAAGCTTTCTTT
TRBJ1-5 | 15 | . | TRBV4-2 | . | CASSQEGDPGQPQHF | TGTGCCAGCAGCCAAGAGGGGGACCCTGGCCAGCCCCAGCATTTT
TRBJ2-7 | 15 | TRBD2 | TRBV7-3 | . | CASSPGGGRTYEQYF | TGTGCCAGCAGCCCCGGCGGGGGGCGGACCTACGAGCAGTACTTC
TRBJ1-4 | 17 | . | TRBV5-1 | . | CASSLETGRPRIEKLFF | TGCGCCAGCAGCTTGGAAACGGGTCGCCCGAGGATTGAAAAACTGTTTTTT
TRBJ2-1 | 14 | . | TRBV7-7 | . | CASSLEPGNNEQFF | TGTGCTAGCAGCTTAGAACCAGGGAACAATGAGCAGTTCTTC
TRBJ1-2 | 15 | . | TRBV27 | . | CASSLGGGNGYGYTF | TGTGCCAGCAGTTTAGGGGGGGGGAATGGATATGGCTACACCTTC
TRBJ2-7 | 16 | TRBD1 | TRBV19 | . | CASSIAPGQGYYEQYF | TGTGCCAGTAGTATAGCCCCGGGACAGGGATACTACGAGCAGTACTTC
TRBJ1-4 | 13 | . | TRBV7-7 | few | CASSSGFDEKLFF | TGTGCTAGCAGCTCAGGGTTTGATGAAAAACTGTTTTTT
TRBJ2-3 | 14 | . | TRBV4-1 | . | CASSQQQGPDTQYF | TGCGCCAGCAGCCAACAACAGGGCCCAGATACGCAGTATTTT
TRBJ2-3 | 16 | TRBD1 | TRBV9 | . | CASSPQTGSSTDTQYF | TGTGCCAGCAGCCCCCAGACAGGGAGTAGCACAGATACGCAGTATTTT
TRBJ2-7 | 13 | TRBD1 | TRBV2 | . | CASRGDRNYEQYF | TGTGCCAGCAGGGGGGACAGGAATTACGAGCAGTACTTC
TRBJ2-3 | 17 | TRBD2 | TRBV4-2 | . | CASSQETSGGALYTQYF | TGTGCCAGCAGCCAAGAAACTAGCGGGGGGGCGTTATATACGCAGTATTTT
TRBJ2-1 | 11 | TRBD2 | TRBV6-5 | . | CASIDGGDWFF | TGTGCCAGCATCGATGGGGGGGATTGGTTCTTC
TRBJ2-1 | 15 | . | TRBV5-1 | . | CASSGQGGSYNEQFF | TGCGCCAGCAGCGGCCAGGGGGGCTCCTACAATGAGCAGTTCTTC
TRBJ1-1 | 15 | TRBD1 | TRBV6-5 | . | CASSYAEGARYEAFF | TGTGCCAGCAGTTACGCCGAGGGGGCCCGGTATGAAGCTTTCTTT
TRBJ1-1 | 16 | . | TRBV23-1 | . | CASSQGTSSLNTEAFF | TGCGCCAGCAGTCAAGGGACCTCCTCTTTGAACACTGAAGCTTTCTTT
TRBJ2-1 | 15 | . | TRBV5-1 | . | CATSGGAGVVYEQFF | TGCGCCACCTCAGGCGGGGCCGGAGTGGTTTATGAGCAGTTCTTC
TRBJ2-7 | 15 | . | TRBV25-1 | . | CASSGQTPSSYEQYF | TGTGCCAGCAGTGGACAGACGCCTAGCTCCTACGAGCAGTACTTC
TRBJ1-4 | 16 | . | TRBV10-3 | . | CAISEPTQGLGEKLFF | TGTGCCATCAGTGAGCCTACTCAGGGGTTGGGCGAAAAACTGTTTTTT
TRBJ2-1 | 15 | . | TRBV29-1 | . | CSARQRTDAYNEQFF | TGCAGCGCCCGCCAGCGGACCGACGCCTACAATGAGCAGTTCTTC
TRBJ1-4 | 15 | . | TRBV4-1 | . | CASSLRGVKNEKLFF | TGCGCCAGCAGCCTCCGTGGGGTAAAGAACGAAAAACTGTTTTTT
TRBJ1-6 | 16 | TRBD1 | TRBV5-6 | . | CASSPAGTGSGSPLHF | TGTGCCAGCAGCCCGGCAGGGACAGGGTCAGGTTCACCCCTCCACTTT
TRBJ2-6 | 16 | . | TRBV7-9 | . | CASSLARGSGANVLTF | TGTGCCAGCAGCTTAGCGCGGGGCTCTGGGGCCAACGTCCTGACTTTC
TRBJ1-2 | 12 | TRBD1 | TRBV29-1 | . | CSGWDRGYGYTF | TGCAGCGGCTGGGACAGGGGTTATGGCTACACCTTC
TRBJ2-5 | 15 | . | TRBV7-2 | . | CASSRVGGTQETQYF | TGTGCCAGCAGCCGGGTGGGGGGGACACAAGAGACCCAGTACTTC
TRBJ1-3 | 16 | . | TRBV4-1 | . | CASSPGPPRTGNTIYF | TGCGCCAGCAGCCCGGGACCACCCCGAACTGGAAACACCATATATTTT
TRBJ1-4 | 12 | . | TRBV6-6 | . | CASSSGGEKLFF | TGTGCCAGCAGTTCCGGTGGTGAAAAACTGTTTTTT
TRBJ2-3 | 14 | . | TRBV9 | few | CASSVATSGDTQYF | TGTGCCAGCAGCGTAGCTACCAGCGGGGATACGCAGTATTTT
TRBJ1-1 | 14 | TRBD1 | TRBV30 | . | CAWSRTGMDTEAFF | TGTGCCTGGAGCCGGACAGGAATGGACACTGAAGCTTTCTTT
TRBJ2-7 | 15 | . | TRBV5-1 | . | CASSLEFPGRYEQYF | TGCGCCAGCAGCTTGGAGTTTCCAGGCCGCTACGAGCAGTACTTC
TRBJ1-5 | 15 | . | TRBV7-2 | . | CASSLVDKGNQPQHF | TGTGCCAGCAGCTTAGTGGACAAGGGCAATCAGCCCCAGCATTTT
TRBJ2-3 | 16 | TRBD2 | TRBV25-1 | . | CASSEWGLPSTDTQYF | TGTGCCAGCAGTGAATGGGGACTACCTAGCACAGATACGCAGTATTTT